The 21 T cell receptor beta chains below were found in one sample sequenced in a study of Ad26.COV2.S vaccination and SARS-CoV-2 variants. The treatment denotes: approximately 18 received Ad26.COV2.S at low or high dose, single or two shots; about 5 received placebo; per-sample allocation not given. The samples date from day 63 after the first vaccine or placebo injection. Generated by immunoSEQ multiplex PCR, the TCRdb table keeps only in-frame clones and is missing some. The table has just over 350,000 clones, 70% to 90% seen once; the top ten hold 3.3%. Sample: peripheral blood, taken in a trial of Ad26.COV2.S vaccine versus placebo. Every receptor here comes from a person between 18 and 60 years old who received the Ad26.COV2.S COVID-19 vaccine or a placebo.

This clone appeared a few times. The rearrangement joins TRBV6-6 to TRBJ1-5, with D perhaps TRBD1 (6 bases). This CDR3 has 12 amino acids. Germline-derived CDR1 and CDR2 are MNHNY and SVGAGI (reference sequence). The V and J ends lost 6 bases and 9 bases respectively, with 12 bases between them. The CDR3 reads CASRPQGPPQHF. In DNA form, the CDR3 reads TGTGCCAGCAGACCACAGGGTCCGCCCCAGCATTTT.

The chain combines TRBV7-2 with TRBJ2-1; 14 bases map to TRBD2. Germline values: CDR1 SGHTA, CDR2 FQGNSA. This CDR3 has 18 amino acids. Unmatched junction bases numbered 7, after V lost 1 base and J lost 5 bases. CDR3: CASSLGLAGGPGNNEQFF. As DNA, the CDR3 is TGTGCCAGCAGCTTAGGACTAGCGGGAGGGCCGGGGAACAATGAGCAGTTCTTC.

The chain joins TRBV25-1 to TRBJ1-4, with 8 bases aligning to TRBD1. This CDR3 region has 15 residues. Germline V gene data show CDR1 as MGHDK and CDR2 as SYGVNS. With 3 bases clipped from V and 8 bases from J, the junction kept 8 bases outside the gene matches. The DNA of the CDR3 is TGTGCCAGCAGTGACCCAGGGGGCGCTGGGGAAAAACTGTTTTTT. It translates to CASSDPGGAGEKLFF.

The V call is TRBV9, the J call TRBJ2-7; 7 bases align to TRBD2. CDR3 length equals 15 residues. The V and J ends lost 0 bases and 3 bases, in that order; junction bases with no gene match: 6. Germline CDR1 SGDLS, CDR2 YYNGEE. CDR3 sequence: CASSVDERDVYEQYF. The CDR3 DNA reads TGTGCCAGCAGCGTAGATGAGCGGGACGTCTACGAGCAGTACTTC. Full variable domain (remainder filled in from reference TRBV9 and TRBJ2-7): DSGVTQTPKHLITATGQRVTLRCSPRSGDLSVYWYQQSLDQGLQFLIQYYNGEERAKGNILERFSAQQFPDLHSELNLSSLELGDSALYFCASSVDERDVYEQYFGPGTRLTVT.

The V gene is TRBV7-2, the J gene TRBJ2-7, with 9 bases lining up with TRBD2. There are 14 residues in the CDR3. V gave up 7 bases and J gave up 8 bases; unmatched junction bases: 12. In germline, CDR1 is SGHTA, CDR2 FQGNSA. In DNA, the CDR3 is TGTGCCAGCAAGGGCGGGAGGGCCTTTGAGAAGCAGTACTTC. Amino acid sequence: CASKGGRAFEKQYF.

The V call is TRBV7-9, the J call TRBJ1-4, with a tentative D call TRBD1 (6 bases). Trimming removed 4 bases at V and 10 bases at J, with 19 bases between. The CDR3 consists of 15 residues. Germline V CDR1 and CDR2: SEHNR, FQNEAQ (reference sequence). CDR3 coding DNA: TGTGCCAGCAGCTCTCGGACAGTCAAAATCGGAAAACTGTTTTTT. Residues: CASSSRTVKIGKLFF.

The J gene is TRBJ2-5, the V gene TRBV12-3 or TRBV12-4; the D is unclear. The CDR3 loop spans 13 amino acids. V shed 3 bases and J shed 0 bases, with 5 bases lying between them. The CDR3 coding sequence is TGTGCCAGCAGTTTTCAGGACCAAGAGACCCAGTACTTC. Amino acid sequence: CASSFQDQETQYF.

The V and J genes are TRBV12-3 or TRBV12-4 and TRBJ2-1; weak D call: TRBD1 (6 bases). Trimming cost V 6 bases and J 7 bases, with 13 bases left between them. The CDR3 runs 13 residues. The CDR3 DNA reads as TGTGCCAGCAGCCCCATACAGGGAAATGAGCAGTTCTTC. Translation gives CASSPIQGNEQFF.

This clone was seen more than once but under ten times. The chain is built from TRBV18 and TRBJ2-1; D uncertain. Germline V gives CDR1 KGHSH, CDR2 LQKENI. The CDR3 spans 15 residues. V was pared by 3 bases and J by 0 bases, with 9 bases between. This CDR3 is CASSPGIRSYNEQFF. The DNA for the CDR3 is TGTGCCAGCTCACCGGGGATTCGCTCCTACAATGAGCAGTTCTTC.

A remark on this clone: The junction departs from germline at one end; a sequencing error may be responsible. CDR3 amino acids: CAWSGDSGEGF. The CDR3 bases are TGTGCCTGGAGTGGGGACAGTGGAGAAGGTTTT. The V and J genes are TRBV30 and TRBJ1-5; 7 nucleotides agree with TRBD1. Germline V gives CDR1 GTSNPN, CDR2 SVGIG (reference sequence). The CDR3 has 11 residues.

The gene calls are TRBV28 and TRBJ2-2; D is ambiguous. The V gene's germline CDR1 is MDHEN and CDR2 SYDVKM. The V end lost 3 bases, the J end lost 4 bases, and 15 bases lay between the germline ends. The CDR3 runs 16 residues. CDR3 bases: TGTGCCAGCAGTTTTGGCCCCGATTTAGGCACCGGGGAGCTGTTTTTT. Residues: CASSFGPDLGTGELFF.

The V call is TRBV6-5, the J call TRBJ2-7; D is unresolved. The CDR3 runs 14 residues. CDR1 and CDR2 from the germline V gene are MNHEY and SVGAGI. The V and J ends lost 11 bases and 0 bases respectively, with 17 bases between them. CDR3 sequence: CASPRTESSYEQYF. The CDR3 DNA is TGTGCCTCCCCCAGGACCGAGAGCTCCTACGAGCAGTACTTC.

This clone turned up a few times. The CDR3 DNA reads TGTGCCTGGAGTGTACCGAAGGGGATGAACACTGAAGCTTTCTTT. This translates into CAWSVPKGMNTEAFF. This chain joins TRBV30 and TRBJ1-1; a possible D gene is TRBD1 (5 bases). V lost 0 bases to trimming and J lost 0 bases, with 11 bases between them. The CDR3 extends over 15 amino acids. Germline CDR1 and CDR2: GTSNPN and SVGIG (reference sequence).

The rearrangement uses TRBV3-1 (or the pseudogene TRBV3-2) and TRBJ1-1; TRBD1 might be the D (6 bases). The CDR3 runs 14 residues. V gave up 6 bases and J gave up 4 bases, with 15 bases separating them. The germline V gene has CDR1 LGHDT and CDR2 YNNKEL (reference sequence). CDR3 residues: CASSPQGAGTEAFF. The DNA for the CDR3 is TGTGCCAGCAGTCCACAGGGTGCAGGCACTGAAGCTTTCTTT.

This rearrangement joins TRBV6-5 to TRBJ2-2; 12 positions agree with TRBD2. The CDR3 is 16 residues long. Germline V gives CDR1 MNHEY, CDR2 SVGAGI. Trimming took 2 bases from V and 9 from J; bases not matched to a gene: 7. CDR3: CASSYGLAGLPRELFF. The CDR3 nucleotides read TGTGCCAGCAGTTACGGACTAGCGGGACTCCCCCGGGAGCTGTTTTTT.

The chain links TRBV5-1 to TRBJ2-3; D gene unclear. The CDR3 runs 15 residues. Germline assignment: CDR1 SGHRS and CDR2 YFSETQ. V dropped 0 bases and J dropped 5 bases, with 13 bases sitting between them. The CDR3 loop reads CASSLAVQPGDTQYF. The CDR3 region has the DNA TGCGCCAGCAGCTTGGCGGTCCAGCCAGGAGATACGCAGTATTTT.

V is TRBV7-2 and J is TRBJ2-5, with TRBD1 matching over 7 bases. This CDR3 is 15 amino acids long. Germline V gene sequence: CDR1 SGHTA, CDR2 FQGNSA. The V and J ends lost 4 bases and 2 bases, in that order; junction bases with no gene match: 7. The CDR3 DNA is TGTGCCAGCAGCTCAGGGACAGCCAAACAAGAGACCCAGTACTTC. This translates into CASSSGTAKQETQYF.

On this clone itself: The sample carries other DNA sequences with the same CDR3. CDR3: CASSLAGEAFF. The CDR3 coding sequence is TGCGCCAGCAGCTTGGCCGGGGAAGCTTTCTTT. The rearrangement uses TRBV5-1 and TRBJ1-1; no clear D gene. The CDR3 is 11 residues long. Germline values: CDR1 SGHRS, CDR2 YFSETQ. V lost 0 bases, J lost 8 bases, and 5 bases lay in between. The variable domain in full, with the rest retrieved from reference TRBV5-1 and TRBJ1-1, is KAGVTQTPRYLIKTRGQQVTLSCSPISGHRSVSWYQQTPGQGLQFLFEYFSETQRNKGNFPGRFSGRQFSNSRSEMNVSTLELGDSALYLCASSLAGEAFFGQGTRLTVV.

This rearrangement joins TRBV28 to TRBJ1-2; 9 nucleotides line up with TRBD1. This CDR3 contains 14 residues. Unmatched junction bases numbered 10, after V lost 6 bases and J lost 8 bases. Germline V gene sequence: CDR1 MDHEN, CDR2 SYDVKM. This CDR3 is CASRQSRDREGYTF. The DNA of the CDR3 is TGTGCCAGCAGGCAAAGCCGGGACAGGGAGGGCTACACCTTC.

The chain has TRBV11-2 and TRBJ2-7; maybe TRBD1 (5 bases). This CDR3 comprises 14 residues. V lost 5 bases and J lost 5, with 16 bases in between. CDR1 and CDR2 from the germline V gene are SGHAT and FQNNGV. Written as DNA, the CDR3 is TGTGCCAGCAGCCCCTGGACAAGGCTGAACGAGCAGTACTTC. As protein: CASSPWTRLNEQYF.

The gene calls are TRBV4-3 and TRBJ1-3, with no clear D. Trimming removed 1 base from V and 1 base from J, with 5 bases in between. Looked up from germline, CDR1 is LGHNA and CDR2 is YSLEER. CDR3 length: 14 residues. The CDR3 sequence is CASSQVGSGNTIYF. CDR3 in DNA: TGCGCCAGCAGCCAAGTAGGGTCTGGAAACACCATATATTTT.